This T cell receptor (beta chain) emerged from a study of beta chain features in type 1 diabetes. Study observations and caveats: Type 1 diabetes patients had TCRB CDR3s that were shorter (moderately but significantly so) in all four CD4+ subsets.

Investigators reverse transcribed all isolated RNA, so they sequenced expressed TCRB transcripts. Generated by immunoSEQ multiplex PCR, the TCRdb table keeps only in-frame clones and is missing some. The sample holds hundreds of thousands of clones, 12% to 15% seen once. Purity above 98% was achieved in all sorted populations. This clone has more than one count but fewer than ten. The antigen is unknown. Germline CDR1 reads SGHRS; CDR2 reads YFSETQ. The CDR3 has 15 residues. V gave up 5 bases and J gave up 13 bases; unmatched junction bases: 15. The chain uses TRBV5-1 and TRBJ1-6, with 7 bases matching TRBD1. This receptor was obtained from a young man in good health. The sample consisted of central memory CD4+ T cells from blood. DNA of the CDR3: TGCGCCAGCAGTGGTGGGACACAGGGGACTTTTCCCCTCCACTTT. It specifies CASSGGTQGTFPLHF.